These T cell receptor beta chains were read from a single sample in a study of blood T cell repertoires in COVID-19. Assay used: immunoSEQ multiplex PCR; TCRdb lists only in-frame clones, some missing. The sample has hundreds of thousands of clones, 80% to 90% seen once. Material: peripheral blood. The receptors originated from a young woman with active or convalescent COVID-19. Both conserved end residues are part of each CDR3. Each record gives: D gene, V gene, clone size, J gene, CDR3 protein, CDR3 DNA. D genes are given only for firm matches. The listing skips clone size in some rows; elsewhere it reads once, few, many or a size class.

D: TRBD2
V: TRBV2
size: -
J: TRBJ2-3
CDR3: CASRGDGGGTDTQYF
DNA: TGTGCCAGCAGGGGCGACGGGGGGGGCACAGATACGCAGTATTTT

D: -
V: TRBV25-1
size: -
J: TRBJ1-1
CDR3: CASSEWGRTNTEAFF
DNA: TGTGCCAGCAGTGAATGGGGCAGGACGAACACTGAAGCTTTCTTT

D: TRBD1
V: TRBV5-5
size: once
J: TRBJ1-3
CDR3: CASSLGTGGGNTIYF
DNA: TGTGCCAGCAGCTTAGGGACAGGGGGTGGAAACACCATATATTTT

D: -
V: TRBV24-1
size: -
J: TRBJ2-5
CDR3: CATSDPSSGQETQYF
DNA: TGTGCCACCAGTGATCCCTCATCGGGTCAAGAGACCCAGTACTTC

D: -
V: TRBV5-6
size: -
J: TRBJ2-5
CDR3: CASSLGTQETQYF
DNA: TGTGCCAGCAGCTTGGGGACTCAAGAGACCCAGTACTTC

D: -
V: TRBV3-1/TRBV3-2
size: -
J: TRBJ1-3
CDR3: CASKRAGSGNTIYF
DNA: TGTGCCAGCAAGAGGGCCGGCTCTGGAAACACCATATATTTT

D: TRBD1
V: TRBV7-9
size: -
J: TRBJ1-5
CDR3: CASSLGGQGARNQPQHF
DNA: TGTGCCAGCAGCTTAGGCGGACAGGGGGCTCGCAATCAGCCCCAGCATTTT

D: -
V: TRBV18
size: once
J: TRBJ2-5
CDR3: CASSPLRGLETQYF
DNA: TGTGCCAGCTCACCTTTGCGAGGGCTAGAGACCCAGTACTTC

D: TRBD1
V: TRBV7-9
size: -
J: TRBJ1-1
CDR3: CASSLLQGTEAFF
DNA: TGTGCCAGCAGCTTATTACAGGGGACTGAAGCTTTCTTT

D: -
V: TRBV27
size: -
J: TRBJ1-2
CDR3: CASSDRTDGYTF
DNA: TGTGCCAGCAGTGACAGGACAGATGGCTACACCTTC

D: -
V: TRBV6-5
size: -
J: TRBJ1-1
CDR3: CASSPGQSEAFF
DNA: TGTGCCAGCAGCCCCGGACAGAGTGAAGCTTTCTTT

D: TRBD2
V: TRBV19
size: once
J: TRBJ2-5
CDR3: CASSMGGAIQETQYF
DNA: TGTGCCAGTAGTATGGGAGGGGCTATCCAAGAGACCCAGTACTTC

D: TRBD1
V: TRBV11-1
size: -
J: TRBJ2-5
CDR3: CASSPGDRYQETQYF
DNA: TGTGCCAGCAGCCCCGGGGACAGGTACCAAGAGACCCAGTACTTC

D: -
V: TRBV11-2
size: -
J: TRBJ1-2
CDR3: CASSHVGRANGYTF
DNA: TGTGCCAGCAGCCACGTTGGGAGGGCTAATGGCTACACCTTC

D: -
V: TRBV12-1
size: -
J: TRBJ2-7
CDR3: CASSDRVGTTAYEQYF
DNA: TGTGCCAGCAGCGACAGGGTTGGGACAACGGCCTACGAGCAGTACTTC

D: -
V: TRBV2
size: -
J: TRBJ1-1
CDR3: CASSEALGGTEAFF
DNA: TGTGCCAGCAGTGAAGCGCTTGGCGGAACTGAAGCTTTCTTT

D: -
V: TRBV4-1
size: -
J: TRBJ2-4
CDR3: CASSQMGGGPTKNIQYF
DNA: TGCGCCAGCAGCCAAATGGGAGGGGGGCCAACCAAAAACATTCAGTACTTC

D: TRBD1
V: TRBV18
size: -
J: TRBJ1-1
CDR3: CASSRDRDRVNTEAFF
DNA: TGTGCCAGCTCACGCGACCGGGACAGGGTAAACACTGAAGCTTTCTTT

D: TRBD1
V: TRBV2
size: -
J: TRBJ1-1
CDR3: CASSAGTGEAFF
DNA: TGTGCCAGCAGTGCCGGGACAGGTGAAGCTTTCTTT

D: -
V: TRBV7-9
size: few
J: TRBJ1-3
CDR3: CASSLVGHSSGNTIYF
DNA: TGTGCCAGCAGCTTAGTAGGACACAGCTCTGGAAACACCATATATTTT

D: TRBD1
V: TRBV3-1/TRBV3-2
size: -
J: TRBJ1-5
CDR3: CASSQYGGQSNQPQHF
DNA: TGTGCCAGCAGCCAATATGGGGGACAGTCCAATCAGCCCCAGCATTTT

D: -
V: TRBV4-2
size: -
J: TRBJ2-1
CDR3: CASSTHRSSHNEQFF
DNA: TGTGCCAGCAGCACTCACAGATCAAGTCACAATGAGCAGTTCTTC

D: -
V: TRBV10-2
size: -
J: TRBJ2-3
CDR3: CATGGRDTQYF
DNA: TGCGCCACAGGGGGGCGGGATACGCAGTATTTT

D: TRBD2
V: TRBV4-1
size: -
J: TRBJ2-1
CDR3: CASSPRLAGGPYNEQFF
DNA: TGCGCCAGCAGCCCGAGACTAGCGGGGGGTCCCTACAATGAGCAGTTCTTC

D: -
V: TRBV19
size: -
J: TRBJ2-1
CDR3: CATTPDFFSYNEQFF
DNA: TGTGCCACCACCCCGGACTTTTTTTCCTACAATGAGCAGTTCTTC

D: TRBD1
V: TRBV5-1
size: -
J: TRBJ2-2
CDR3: CASSSTQDRFAGELFF
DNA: TGCGCCAGCAGTTCCACTCAGGACAGGTTCGCCGGGGAGCTGTTTTTT

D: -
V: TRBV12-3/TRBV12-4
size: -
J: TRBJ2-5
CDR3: CASSSGPQETQYF
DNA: TGTGCCAGCAGTTCAGGGCCACAAGAGACCCAGTACTTC

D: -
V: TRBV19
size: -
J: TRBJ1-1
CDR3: CASSISDSTKPRGTEAFF
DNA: TGTGCCAGTAGTATCTCGGACAGCACGAAGCCCCGGGGCACTGAAGCTTTCTTT

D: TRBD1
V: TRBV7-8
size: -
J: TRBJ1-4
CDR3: CASSHRDRGLEKLFF
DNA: TGTGCCAGCAGCCACCGGGACAGGGGGCTGGAAAAACTGTTTTTT

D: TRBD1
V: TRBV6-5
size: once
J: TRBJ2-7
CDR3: CASSYSTGQGYEQYF
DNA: TGTGCCAGCAGTTACTCGACGGGACAGGGATACGAGCAGTACTTC

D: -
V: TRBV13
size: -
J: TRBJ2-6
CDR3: CASSLRYSYSGANVLTF
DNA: TGTGCCAGCAGCTTACGATACAGTTACTCTGGGGCCAACGTCCTGACTTTC

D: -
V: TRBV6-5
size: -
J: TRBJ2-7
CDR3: CASSYSSSYEQYF
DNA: TGTGCCAGCAGTTACAGTAGCTCCTACGAGCAGTACTTC

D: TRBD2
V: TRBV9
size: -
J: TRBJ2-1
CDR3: CASSVIPGTGLASNNEQFF
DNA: TGTGCCAGCAGCGTTATCCCGGGGACGGGACTAGCATCGAACAATGAGCAGTTCTTC

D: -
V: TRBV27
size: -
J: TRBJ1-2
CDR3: CASSFTGQLNYGYTF
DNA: TGTGCCAGCAGTTTTACGGGACAACTGAACTATGGCTACACCTTC

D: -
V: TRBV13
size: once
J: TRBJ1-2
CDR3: CASPTGKGGYTF
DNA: TGTGCCAGCCCGACGGGAAAGGGTGGCTACACCTTC

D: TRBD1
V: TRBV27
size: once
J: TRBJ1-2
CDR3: CASNMGQETSAGGYTF
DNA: TGTGCCAGCAATATGGGACAGGAGACATCCGCGGGGGGCTACACCTTC

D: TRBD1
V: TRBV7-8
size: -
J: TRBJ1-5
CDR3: CASSLTGQGEQPQHF
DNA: TGTGCCAGCAGCTTAACGGGACAGGGCGAACAGCCCCAGCATTTT

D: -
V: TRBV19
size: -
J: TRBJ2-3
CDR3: CASSWRASTDTQYF
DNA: TGTGCCAGTAGTTGGAGGGCGTCCACAGATACGCAGTATTTT

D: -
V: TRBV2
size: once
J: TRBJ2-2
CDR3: CASTGELVELFF
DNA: TGTGCCAGCACCGGGGAACTTGTGGAGCTGTTTTTT

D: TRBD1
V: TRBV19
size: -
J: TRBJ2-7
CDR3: CASSQGQVSYEQYF
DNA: TGTGCCAGTAGTCAGGGACAGGTCTCCTACGAGCAGTACTTC